Sequencing of this T cell receptor (beta chain) was carried out in a study of T cells after posttransplantation cyclophosphamide. Trimming at V came to 6 bases and at J to 6 bases, leaving 10 bases not matched to a gene. The CDR3 spans 14 residues. Germline CDR1 SQVTM, CDR2 ANQGSEA. The related graft donor's blood sample was taken on the day of bone marrow donation. This clone appeared many times. This table comes from immunoSEQ multiplex PCR, and its TCRdb copy is limited to in-frame clones, with some not included. The sample presents fewer than 40,000 clones, none singletons. What was sequenced was PBMCs. The sequence came from a woman aged 50 to 60 in good health and a related stem cell transplant donor. The chain joins TRBV29-1 to TRBJ2-7; 11 bases align to TRBD1. CDR3 DNA: TGCAGCGTGAGGGGACAGGGGGGACTCTCCGAGCAGTACTTC. Translating it yields CSVRGQGGLSEQYF.